Sequencing of this T cell receptor beta chain was carried out in a study of blood T cell repertoires in COVID-19. Study-level information: The United States, Italy and Spain supplied acute and convalescent COVID-19 samples. The cDNA or gDNA used as material had been derived from T cells, B-cell-depleted T cells, or PBMCs.

Sequencing was performed with immunoSEQ multiplex PCR; in TCRdb, only in-frame clones are kept and a portion is missing. The sample has about 400,000 clones; around nine tenths are singletons. Germline V lookup: CDR1 MGHDK, CDR2 SYGVNS. V was clipped by 2 bases and J by 6 bases, with 20 bases between them. This CDR3 comprises 18 residues. The sample was peripheral blood. The chain is built from TRBV25-1 and TRBJ1-6; D not resolved. This TCR was recovered from a human donor in a cohort sampled during active COVID-19. The CDR3 DNA reads TGTGCCAGCAGTGAACTGCCCAGGCCAGATACCACTAATTCACCCCTCCACTTT. It translates to CASSELPRPDTTNSPLHF.